The entry below gives a single T cell receptor (beta chain) sequence along with its context. The CDR3 totals 15 residues. The V end was cut by 5 bases, the J end by 5 bases, with 18 bases between. Per germline, CDR1 SGHVS and CDR2 FQNEAQ. The sample is drawn from a study of CD8 T cells in Susac syndrome. With random hexamers, reverse transcription was performed on about 0.5 to 1 ug of RNA. TCRdb independently ran MiXCR on the immunoSEQ multiplex PCR reads; one entry per CDR3 protein. The repertoire consists of some 200,000 distinct CDR3 sequences, with over 85% occurring once and the leading ten covering 0.08% to 0.11%.

This TCR was sampled from a human donor in good health. Sample: CD4+ T cells from PBMCs. This sequence joins TRBV7-8 and TRBJ2-5, with D possibly being TRBD2 (5 bases). The DNA for the CDR3 is TGTGCCAGCAGCCCCTATCGACTATCTGGGGAGACCCAGTACTTC. Residues: CASSPYRLSGETQYF.